This TCR beta chain came from a study of T cells in Graves' hyperthyroidism and ophthalmopathy. The CDR3 extends over 14 amino acids. J gave up 4 bases and V 8 bases, and 9 bases lay outside the gene matches. The germline V gene has CDR1 KGHSH and CDR2 LQKENI. RNA transcripts yielded amplified TCR beta CDR3 regions. HTBI primers drove first-round RT-PCR of the TCR CDR3. A single record per CDR3 protein comes from TCRdb applying MiXCR to the multiplex PCR reads. The sample yields more than 450,000 distinct CDR3 sequences, 12% to 15% seen once. Researchers defined stable Graves' hyperthyroidism as no ophthalmopathy progression within 18 months. This clonotype has ten or more counts.

The sequencing input was blood. This TCR derives from a woman aged 40 to 55 with Graves' hyperthyroidism. The chain employs TRBV18 and TRBJ1-1; 8 bases map to TRBD1. The CDR3 loop reads CASHTQGASTEAFF. The CDR3 DNA follows: TGTGCCAGCCACACCCAGGGGGCGAGCACTGAAGCTTTCTTT.